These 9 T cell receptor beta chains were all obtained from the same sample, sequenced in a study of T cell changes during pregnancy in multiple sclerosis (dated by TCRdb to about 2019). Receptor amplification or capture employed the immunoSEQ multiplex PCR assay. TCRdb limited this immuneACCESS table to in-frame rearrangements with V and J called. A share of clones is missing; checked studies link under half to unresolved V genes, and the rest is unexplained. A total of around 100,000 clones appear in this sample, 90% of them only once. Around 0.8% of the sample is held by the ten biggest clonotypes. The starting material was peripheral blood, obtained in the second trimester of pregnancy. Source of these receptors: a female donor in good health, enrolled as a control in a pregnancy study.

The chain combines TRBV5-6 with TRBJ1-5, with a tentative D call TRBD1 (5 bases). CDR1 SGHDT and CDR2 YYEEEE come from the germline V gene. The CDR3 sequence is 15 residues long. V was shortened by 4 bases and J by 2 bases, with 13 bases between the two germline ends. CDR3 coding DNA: TGTGCCAGCAGCCCGGGTCTGGGGCGCAATCAGCCCCAGCATTTT. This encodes CASSPGLGRNQPQHF.

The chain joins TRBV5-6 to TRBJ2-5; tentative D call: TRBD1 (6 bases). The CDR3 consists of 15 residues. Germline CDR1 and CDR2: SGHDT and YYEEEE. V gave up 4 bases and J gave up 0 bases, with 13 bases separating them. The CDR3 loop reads CASSPNTGYQETQYF. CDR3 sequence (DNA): TGTGCCAGCAGCCCAAACACAGGGTACCAAGAGACCCAGTACTTC.

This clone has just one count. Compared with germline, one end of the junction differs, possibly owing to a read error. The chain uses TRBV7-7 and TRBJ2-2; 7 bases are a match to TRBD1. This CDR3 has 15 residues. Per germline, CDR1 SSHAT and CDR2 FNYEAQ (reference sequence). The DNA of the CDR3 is TGTGCTAGCAGCGCAGGGACAGAGATCACCGGGGAGCTGTTTTTT. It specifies CASSAGTEITGELFF.

CDR3 DNA: TGCGCCAGCAGCAAGTGGGCATTAGGGGCGGTGAACACTGAAGCTTTCTTT. Translating gives CASSKWALGAVNTEAFF. V gene TRBV5-1 combines with J gene TRBJ1-1; tentative D call: TRBD1 (5 bases). CDR1 and CDR2 from the germline V gene are SGHRS and YFSETQ. The CDR3 contains 17 residues. The V and J ends lost 4 bases and 0 bases respectively, with 19 bases between them.

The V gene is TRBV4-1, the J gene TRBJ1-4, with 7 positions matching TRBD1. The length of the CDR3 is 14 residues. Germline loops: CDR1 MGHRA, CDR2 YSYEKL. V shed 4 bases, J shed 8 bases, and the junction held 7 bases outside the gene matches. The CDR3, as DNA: TGCGCCAGCAGCCTTCCGACAGGGTCCGAAAAACTGTTTTTT. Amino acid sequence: CASSLPTGSEKLFF.

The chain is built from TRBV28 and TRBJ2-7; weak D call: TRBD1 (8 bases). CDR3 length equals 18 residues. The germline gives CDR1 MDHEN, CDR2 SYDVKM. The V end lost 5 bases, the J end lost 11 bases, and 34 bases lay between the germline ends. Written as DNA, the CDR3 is TGTGCCAGCAGTCCTAAGGACAGGGTCACGATTGCGGGAGTAGATAAGTACTTC. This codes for CASSPKDRVTIAGVDKYF.

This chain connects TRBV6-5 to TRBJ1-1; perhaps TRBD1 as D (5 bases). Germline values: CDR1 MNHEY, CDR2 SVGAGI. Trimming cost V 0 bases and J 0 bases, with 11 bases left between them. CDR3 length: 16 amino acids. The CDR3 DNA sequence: TGTGCCAGCAGTTACTCGATGGGGGGAATGAACACTGAAGCTTTCTTT. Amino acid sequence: CASSYSMGGMNTEAFF.

CDR3 sequence: CASRTGFGELFF. Here the CDR3 DNA reads TGTGCCAGCAGGACAGGGTTCGGGGAGCTGTTTTTT. This chain links TRBV6-4 with TRBJ2-2; 7 nucleotides agree with TRBD1. Germline V gene data show CDR1 as MRHNA and CDR2 as SNTAGT. The CDR3 runs to 12 residues. Trimming took 6 bases from V and 7 from J; bases not matched to a gene: 2.

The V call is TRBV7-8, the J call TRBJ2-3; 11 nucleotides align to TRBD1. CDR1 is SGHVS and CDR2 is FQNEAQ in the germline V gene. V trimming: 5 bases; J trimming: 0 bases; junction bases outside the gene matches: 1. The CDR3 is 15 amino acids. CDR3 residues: CASSGQGASTDTQYF. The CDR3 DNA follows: TGTGCCAGCAGCGGACAGGGGGCTAGCACAGATACGCAGTATTTT.